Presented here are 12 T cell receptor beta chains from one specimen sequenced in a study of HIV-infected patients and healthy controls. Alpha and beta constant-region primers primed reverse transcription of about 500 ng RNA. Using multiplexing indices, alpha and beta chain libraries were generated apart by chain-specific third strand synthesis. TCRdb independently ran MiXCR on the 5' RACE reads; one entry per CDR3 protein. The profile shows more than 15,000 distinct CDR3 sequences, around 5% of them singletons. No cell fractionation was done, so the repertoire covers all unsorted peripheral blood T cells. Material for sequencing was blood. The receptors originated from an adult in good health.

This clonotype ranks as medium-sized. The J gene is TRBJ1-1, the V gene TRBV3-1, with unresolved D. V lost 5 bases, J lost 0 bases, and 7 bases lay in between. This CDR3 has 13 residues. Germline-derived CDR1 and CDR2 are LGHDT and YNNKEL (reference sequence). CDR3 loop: CASSNTVNTEAFF. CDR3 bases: TGTGCCAGCAGCAATACAGTGAACACTGAAGCTTTCTTT. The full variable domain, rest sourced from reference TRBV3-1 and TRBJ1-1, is DTAVSQTPKYLVTQMGNDKSIKCEQNLGHDTMYWYKQDSKKFLKIMFSYNNKELIINETVPNRFSPKSPDKAHLNLHINSLELGDSAVYFCASSNTVNTEAFFGQGTRLTVV.

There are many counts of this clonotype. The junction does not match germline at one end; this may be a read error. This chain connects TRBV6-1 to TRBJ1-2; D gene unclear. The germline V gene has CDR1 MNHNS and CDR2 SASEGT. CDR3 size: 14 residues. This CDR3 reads CASSEGPVPWSYTF. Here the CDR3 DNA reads TGTGCCAGCAGCGAAGGTCCCGTCCCCTGGAGCTACACCTTC.

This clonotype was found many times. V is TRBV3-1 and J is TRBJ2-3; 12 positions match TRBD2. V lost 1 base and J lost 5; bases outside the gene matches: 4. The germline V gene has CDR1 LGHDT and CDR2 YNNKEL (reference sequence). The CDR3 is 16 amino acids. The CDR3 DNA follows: TGTGCCAGCAGCCAAGGACTAGCGGGGGCCGGAGATACGCAGTATTTT. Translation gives CASSQGLAGAGDTQYF.

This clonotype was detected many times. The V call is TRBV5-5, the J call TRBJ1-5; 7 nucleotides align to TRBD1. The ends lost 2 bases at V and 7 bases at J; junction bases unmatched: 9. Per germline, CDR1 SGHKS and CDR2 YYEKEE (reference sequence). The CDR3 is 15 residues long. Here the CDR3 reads CASSFSGGFEQPQHF. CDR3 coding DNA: TGTGCCAGCAGCTTTTCAGGGGGGTTCGAACAGCCCCAGCATTTT.

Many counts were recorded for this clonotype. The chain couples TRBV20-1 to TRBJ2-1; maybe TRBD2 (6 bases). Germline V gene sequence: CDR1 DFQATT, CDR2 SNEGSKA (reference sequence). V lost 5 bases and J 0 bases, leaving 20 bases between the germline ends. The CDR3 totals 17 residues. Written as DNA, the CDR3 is TGCAGTGCTGGGAGCTCCGGGACTGGAAGCTCCTACAATGAGCAGTTCTTC. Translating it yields CSAGSSGTGSSYNEQFF.

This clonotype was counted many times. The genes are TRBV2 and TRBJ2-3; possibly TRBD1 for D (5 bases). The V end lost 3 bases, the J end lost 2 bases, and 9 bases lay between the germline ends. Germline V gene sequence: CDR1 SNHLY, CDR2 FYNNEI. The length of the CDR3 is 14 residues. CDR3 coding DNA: TGTGCCAGCAGTGAGATACAGGTCACAGATACGCAGTATTTT. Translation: CASSEIQVTDTQYF.

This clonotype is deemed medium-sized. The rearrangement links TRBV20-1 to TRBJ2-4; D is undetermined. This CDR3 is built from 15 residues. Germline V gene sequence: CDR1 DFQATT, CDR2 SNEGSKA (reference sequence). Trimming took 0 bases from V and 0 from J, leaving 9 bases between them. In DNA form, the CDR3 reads TGCAGTGCTAGAGAGGGTGGGAAAGCCAAAAACATTCAGTACTTC. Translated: CSAREGGKAKNIQYF.

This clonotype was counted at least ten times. This chain's CDR3 is CASSPDRRGQPQHF. CDR3 bases: TGCGCCAGCAGCCCGGACAGGAGGGGTCAGCCCCAGCATTTT. The V and J genes are TRBV5-1 and TRBJ1-5; TRBD1 aligns across 7 bases. The CDR3 length is 14 residues. V was clipped by 4 bases and J by 6 bases; unmatched bases: 7. CDR1 and CDR2 (germline): SGHRS, YFSETQ.

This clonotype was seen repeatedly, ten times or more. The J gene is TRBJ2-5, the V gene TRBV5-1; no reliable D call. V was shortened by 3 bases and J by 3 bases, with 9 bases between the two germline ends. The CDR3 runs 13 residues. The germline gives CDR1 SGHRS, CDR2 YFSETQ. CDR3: CASSSPPKETQYF. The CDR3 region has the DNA TGCGCCAGCAGCTCCCCCCCCAAAGAGACCCAGTACTTC.

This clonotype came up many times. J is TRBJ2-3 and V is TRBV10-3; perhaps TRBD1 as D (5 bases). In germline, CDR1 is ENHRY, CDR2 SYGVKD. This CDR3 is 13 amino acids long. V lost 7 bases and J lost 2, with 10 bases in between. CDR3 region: CAIKGPNTDTQYF. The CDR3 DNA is TGTGCCATCAAGGGGCCAAACACAGATACGCAGTATTTT.

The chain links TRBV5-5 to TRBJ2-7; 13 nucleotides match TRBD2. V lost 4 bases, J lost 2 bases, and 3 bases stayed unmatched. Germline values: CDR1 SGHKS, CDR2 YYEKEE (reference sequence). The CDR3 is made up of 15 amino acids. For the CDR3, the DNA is TGTGCCAGCAGCATAACTAGCGGGGGGGCCTACGAGCAGTACTTC. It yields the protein CASSITSGGAYEQYF.

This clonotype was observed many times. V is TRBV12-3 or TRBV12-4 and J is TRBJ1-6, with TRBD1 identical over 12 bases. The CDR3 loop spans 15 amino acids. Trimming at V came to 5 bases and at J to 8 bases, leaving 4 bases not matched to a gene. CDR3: CASSMGQGAYSPLHF. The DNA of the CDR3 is TGTGCCAGCAGTATGGGACAGGGGGCTTATTCACCCCTCCACTTT.